Below, 5 T cell receptor beta chains from the same sample are listed, as sequenced in a study of OX40 agonist ivuxolimab in advanced cancers. Some clones are missing from TCRdb's copy, which holds only in-frame ones; the method was immunoSEQ multiplex PCR. The sample records about 99,000 clones, less than 95% being singletons. Here the sequenced sample was CD4+ or CD8+ T cells sorted from blood, taken in a trial of the OX40 agonist ivuxolimab. The receptor source for this set is an adult with an advanced solid tumor such as melanoma, head and neck, liver or kidney cancer.

The chain uses TRBV28 and TRBJ2-5; no clear D gene. CDR1 and CDR2 (germline): MDHEN, SYDVKM. This CDR3 is 11 amino acids long. The V end lost 2 bases, the J end lost 5 bases, and 3 bases lay between the germline ends. The CDR3 region has the DNA TGTGCCAGCAGTTTAAGGGAGACCCAGTACTTC. Protein sequence: CASSLRETQYF.

This chain links TRBV28 with TRBJ2-2; 12 nucleotides align to TRBD2. The CDR3 sequence is 15 residues long. Germline trimming cut 6 bases from V and 5 bases from J; bases unmatched to any gene: 4. Germline-derived CDR1 and CDR2 are MDHEN and SYDVKM. CDR3 region: CASRLAGGRTGELFF. In DNA form, the CDR3 reads TGTGCCAGCAGGCTAGCGGGAGGGCGAACCGGGGAGCTGTTTTTT. Looking up the rest from reference TRBV28 and TRBJ2-2 gives the full variable domain: DVKVTQSSRYLVKRTGEKVFLECVQDMDHENMFWYRQDPGLGLRLIYFSYDVKMKEKGDIPEGYSVSREKKERFSLILESASTNQTSMYLCASRLAGGRTGELFFGEGSRLTVL.

The rearrangement uses TRBV7-2 and TRBJ1-2; maybe TRBD1 (5 bases). Trimming took off 5 bases at V and 3 bases at J, with 10 bases between the two ends. Germline V gene lookup returns CDR1 SGHTA and CDR2 FQGNSA. The CDR3 is 13 amino acids. In nucleotides, the CDR3 is TGTGCCAGCAGCGCCGGCAGGGACTATGGCTACACCTTC. Encoded protein: CASSAGRDYGYTF.

The chain employs TRBV5-4 and TRBJ2-3; tentatively, D is TRBD2 (6 bases). Trimming stripped 6 bases from V and 3 bases from J, with 17 bases between. The CDR3 extends over 15 amino acids. Germline V gene sequence: CDR1 SGHNT, CDR2 YYREEE (reference sequence). The CDR3 loop reads CASKLTGGGTDTQYF. DNA of the CDR3: TGTGCCAGCAAATTAACCGGGGGAGGAACAGATACGCAGTATTTT. The whole variable domain, remainder taken from reference TRBV5-4 and TRBJ2-3, is ETGVTQSPTHLIKTRGQQVTLRCSSQSGHNTVSWYQQALGQGPQFIFQYYREEENGRGNFPPRFSGLQFPNYSSELNVNALELDDSALYLCASKLTGGGTDTQYFGPGTRLTVL.

The chain uses TRBV29-1 and TRBJ1-4, with a possible D match to TRBD1 (6 bases). Germline V CDR1 and CDR2: SQVTM, ANQGSEA. V lost 7 bases to trimming and J lost 5 bases, with 17 bases between them. CDR3 length: 14 residues. For the CDR3, the DNA is TGCAGCGCTACAGCGGGGGCGCGGAATGAAAAACTGTTTTTT. Translation: CSATAGARNEKLFF.